A selection of T cell receptor beta chains follows, all from one sample in a study of blood T cell repertoires in COVID-19. Using immunoSEQ multiplex PCR, the repertoire was profiled, and TCRdb retains in-frame clones only, with some absent. This table holds 150,000 to 200,000 clones, around 90% found once. Sequencing was performed on PBMCs or T cells enriched from blood (not recorded which). All receptors derive from a young woman who had recovered from COVID-19. CDR3s include the opening cysteine and the closing phenylalanine or tryptophan. A D gene is named only where the DNA matches it firmly. A clone size is listed for some rows: how often the clone was seen (once, few, many), or a class if it is expanded.

clone_size	v_call	j_call	d_call	cdr3_nt	cdr3_aa
-	TRBV28	TRBJ2-4	TRBD1	TGTGCCAGCAGTTCCCAGGGGGCAGAAGGGAAGAACATTCAGTACTTC	CASSSQGAEGKNIQYF
-	TRBV12-5	TRBJ1-1	TRBD1	TGTGCTAGTGTCCCGGACAGGGTCAACACTGAAGCTTTCTTT	CASVPDRVNTEAFF
-	TRBV1	TRBJ2-1	-	TGCACCAGCAGCCTCGTTAGCGGGGTATCGAATGAGCAGTTCTTC	CTSSLVSGVSNEQFF
-	TRBV25-1	TRBJ2-2	-	TGTGCCAGCACTGAGACAGGAAGGACCGGGGAGCTGTTTTTT	CASTETGRTGELFF
-	TRBV9	TRBJ2-7	-	TGTGCCAGCAGCGTAGCTGGGGGAGGATCCTACGAGCAGTACTTC	CASSVAGGGSYEQYF
-	TRBV28	TRBJ2-3	TRBD2	TGTGCCAGCAGTCTCACTAGCGGCTACACAGATACGCAGTATTTT	CASSLTSGYTDTQYF
-	TRBV19	TRBJ1-1	-	TGTGCCAGTAGTATAGGGAGACCAAGCCACAATGAAGCTTTCTTT	CASSIGRPSHNEAFF
-	TRBV6-2/TRBV6-3	TRBJ2-7	TRBD1	TGTGCCAGCAGCCATGACAGGGAAGCATACGAGCAGTACTTC	CASSHDREAYEQYF
-	TRBV28	TRBJ2-1	-	TGTGCCAGCAGTTTCGGGTCCAATTGGCCTGATGAGCAGTTCTTC	CASSFGSNWPDEQFF
-	TRBV10-3	TRBJ1-2	TRBD1	TGTGCCATCAACAACCCGGACAGGGAGGGGAGATATGGCTACACCTTC	CAINNPDREGRYGYTF
-	TRBV28	TRBJ1-2	-	TGTGCCAGCACTAAAGACAGAAACTATGGCTACACCTTC	CASTKDRNYGYTF
-	TRBV10-3	TRBJ2-1	TRBD2	TGTGCCATCAGTACTAGCGGGGGGTCCTACAATGAGCAGTTCTTC	CAISTSGGSYNEQFF
few	TRBV3-1/TRBV3-2	TRBJ1-1	-	TGTGCCAGCAGCCCGACAGGGAACACTGAAGCTTTCTTT	CASSPTGNTEAFF
-	TRBV20-1	TRBJ1-1	-	TGCAGTGCGGGGCCGCCCGGAGCTTTCTTT	CSAGPPGAFF
-	TRBV6-1	TRBJ1-5	-	TGTGCCAGCAGTGACCGGGGGTCAGGCAATCAGCCCCAGCATTTT	CASSDRGSGNQPQHF
-	TRBV29-1	TRBJ2-7	TRBD1	TGCAGCGTTGAAGATGTTGGACAGGGGGGACCCTACGAGCAGTACTTC	CSVEDVGQGGPYEQYF
-	TRBV25-1	TRBJ1-4	TRBD1	TGTGCCAGCAGTAGGACAGGGGGGGATGAAAAACTGTTTTTT	CASSRTGGDEKLFF
-	TRBV27	TRBJ2-1	-	TGTGCCAGCGGCGACAGGCCCCAGTATGAGCAGTTCTTC	CASGDRPQYEQFF
-	TRBV25-1	TRBJ2-3	-	TGTGCCAGCAGTTCCGTCTCAGTGAATACGCAGTATTTT	CASSSVSVNTQYF
-	TRBV10-3	TRBJ1-5	TRBD1	TGTGCCATCAGTGAGTCGTTTCAGGGGACAGGGACCTTATTGAGCAATCAGCCCCAGCATTTT	CAISESFQGTGTLLSNQPQHF
-	TRBV24-1	TRBJ2-7	TRBD2	TGTGCCACCAGTGATTTGGGGCAGGGAGGGTACGAGCAGTACTTC	CATSDLGQGGYEQYF
-	TRBV28	TRBJ2-7	TRBD1	TGTGCCAGCGCTGCTGGGGACAGGGAGTACGAGCAGTACTTC	CASAAGDREYEQYF
-	TRBV6-2/TRBV6-3	TRBJ2-1	-	TGTGCCAGCAGTTCCCCGGGGGGCAGGGATGAGCAGTTCTTC	CASSSPGGRDEQFF
-	TRBV2	TRBJ1-2	-	TGTGCCAGCAGCGGACAGCCAAACTATGGCTACACCTTC	CASSGQPNYGYTF
-	TRBV7-6	TRBJ2-7	TRBD2	TGTGCCAGCACCCTACTAGCGGGAGAACACGAGCAGTACTTC	CASTLLAGEHEQYF
-	TRBV6-5	TRBJ2-7	-	TGTGCCAGCAGCCCGAGGGCTAGCGAGCAGTACTTC	CASSPRASEQYF
-	TRBV6-5	TRBJ2-7	TRBD2	TGTGCCAACGGACTAGCGGGAGATCTCGAGCAGTACTTC	CANGLAGDLEQYF
-	TRBV7-2	TRBJ2-7	-	TGTGCCAGCAGCCGAGGAACTAGTAACGAGCAGTACTTC	CASSRGTSNEQYF
-	TRBV9	TRBJ2-2	-	TGTGCCAGCAGCGTCGAGGGAAGCACCGGGGAGCTGTTTTTT	CASSVEGSTGELFF
once	TRBV11-1	TRBJ2-7	TRBD1	TGTGCCAGCAGCCCCGAACAGGGGTGGGAGCAGTACTTC	CASSPEQGWEQYF
-	TRBV5-8	TRBJ1-6	-	TGTGCCAGCAGCCAGTTTTCGGGAAAGGACTATAATTCACCCCTCCACTTT	CASSQFSGKDYNSPLHF
-	TRBV2	TRBJ2-3	TRBD1	TGTGCCAGCAGTGGACAGGGAGCCAGCACAGATACGCAGTATTTT	CASSGQGASTDTQYF
-	TRBV7-8	TRBJ1-5	-	TGTGCCAGCAGCCCCGCGGCGGTAGGCAATCAGCCCCAGCATTTT	CASSPAAVGNQPQHF
-	TRBV6-5	TRBJ2-3	TRBD2	TGTGCCAGCAGCCCGGGACTAGAGACAGATACGCAGTATTTT	CASSPGLETDTQYF
-	TRBV5-1	TRBJ1-3	-	TGCGCCAGCAGCTACGGCTCTGGAAACACCATATATTTT	CASSYGSGNTIYF
-	TRBV5-1	TRBJ1-2	-	TGCGCCAGCAGCGTAACCGGGACACAGTTTTCCTATGGCTACACCTTC	CASSVTGTQFSYGYTF
-	TRBV7-9	TRBJ1-1	TRBD1	TGTGCCAGCAGCTTAAGTCTAGGGGACAGCATGAACACTGAAGCTTTCTTT	CASSLSLGDSMNTEAFF
many	TRBV7-2	TRBJ1-2	-	TGTGCCAGCAGCTTGAACCCGGGCCCAGGGGATGGCTACACCTTC	CASSLNPGPGDGYTF
-	TRBV10-1	TRBJ1-5	-	TGCGCCAGCAGCGAAACAGGGAGTCAGCCCCAGCATTTT	CASSETGSQPQHF
-	TRBV9	TRBJ2-6	-	TGTGCCAGCAGCCCCAAACAGGGCCCTGGGGCCAACGTCCTGACTTTC	CASSPKQGPGANVLTF
once	TRBV7-2	TRBJ1-5	-	TGTGCCAGCAGCTTACGCAGGGGTGGTAGCAATCAGCCCCAGCATTTT	CASSLRRGGSNQPQHF
once	TRBV6-6	TRBJ2-3	TRBD2	TGTGCCAGCAGTAGCCGGGGGGTTAGCACAGATACGCAGTATTTT	CASSSRGVSTDTQYF
-	TRBV2	TRBJ2-1	TRBD2	TGTGCCAGCAGGGGCGGGGGGGACAATGAGCAGTTCTTC	CASRGGGDNEQFF
-	TRBV6-5	TRBJ2-3	-	TGTGCCAGCAGGGAGTCTACACCAGATACGCAGTATTTT	CASRESTPDTQYF
-	TRBV5-1	TRBJ2-3	-	TGCGCCAGCTCAACGAACCTAGTGAGCACAGATACGCAGTATTTT	CASSTNLVSTDTQYF
-	TRBV12-3/TRBV12-4	TRBJ1-2	TRBD1	TGTGCCAGCAGCGGACAGGGGGCAGATGGCTACACCTTC	CASSGQGADGYTF
once	TRBV4-2	TRBJ2-3	TRBD2	TGTGCCAGTATGGCGGGGGTGGACCCAGATACGCAGTATTTT	CASMAGVDPDTQYF
once	TRBV6-2/TRBV6-3	TRBJ2-2	-	TGTGCCAGCAGTTTAGGGAGAGGGACGAACACCGGGGAGCTGTTTTTT	CASSLGRGTNTGELFF
-	TRBV5-5	TRBJ1-5	-	TGTGCCAGCAGCCCAGAGACTAAGCAGCCCCAGCATTTT	CASSPETKQPQHF
-	TRBV19	TRBJ1-5	-	TGTGCCAGTAGTTCCCGTTGGGAGGGGGATCAGCCCCAGCATTTT	CASSSRWEGDQPQHF
-	TRBV5-1	TRBJ1-1	-	TGCGCCAGCAGCTTGGAGTGGGGAGGTGACACTGAAGCTTTCTTT	CASSLEWGGDTEAFF
-	TRBV27	TRBJ1-5	-	TGTGCCAGCCGAGGGCGGGGAGTTTGGCAGCCCCAGCATTTT	CASRGRGVWQPQHF
-	TRBV4-1	TRBJ1-5	TRBD1	TGCGCCAGCAGCCAAGAAATGGTGACAGGGAACAATCAGCCCCAGCATTTT	CASSQEMVTGNNQPQHF
-	TRBV25-1	TRBJ1-2	TRBD1	TGTGCCAGCAGTGGAACAGGGGATCACTATGGCTACACCTTC	CASSGTGDHYGYTF
-	TRBV6-2/TRBV6-3	TRBJ1-5	TRBD1	TGTGCCAGCAGTTACCGGGACAGGGGACCCTCTCAGCCCCAGCATTTT	CASSYRDRGPSQPQHF